The 19 T cell receptor beta chains presented below share a single source sample, sequenced in a study of blood T cell repertoires in COVID-19. Profiling relied on immunoSEQ multiplex PCR, and the TCRdb table lists in-frame clones only, not all of them. This table has some 200,000 clones, roughly 86% appearing once. The sequencing input was peripheral blood. These receptors all stem from a woman over 75 in a cohort sampled during active or convalescent COVID-19.

The chain links TRBV6-4 to TRBJ2-1; the match to TRBD1 covers 8 bases. The germline V gene encodes CDR1 MRHNA and CDR2 SNTAGT. This CDR3 has 18 amino acids. V shed 5 bases, J shed 6 bases, and the junction held 18 bases outside the gene matches. CDR3 in DNA: TGTGCCAGCAGTTTACTCCCCATGGACAGGGTGAGGCGCAATGAGCAGTTCTTC. This translates into CASSLLPMDRVRRNEQFF.

CDR3: CASRRGGSNTGELFF. The CDR3 bases are TGTGCCAGCCGGAGAGGGGGATCGAACACCGGGGAGCTGTTTTTT. The genes are TRBV27 and TRBJ2-2; TRBD1 might be the D (6 bases). Germline V CDR1 and CDR2: MNHEY, SMNVEV (reference sequence). The germline V and J ends were trimmed by 8 bases and 0 bases, with 13 bases remaining between them. The CDR3 is made up of 15 amino acids.

For this clone: Within the sample, other DNA sequences also encode this same CDR3. Here the CDR3 reads CASSFRLNTEAFF. CDR3 nucleotides: TGTGCCAGCAGTTTCAGGCTGAACACTGAAGCTTTCTTT. The rearrangement joins TRBV28 to TRBJ1-1; D is undetermined. The CDR3 length is 13 residues. Germline V gene data show CDR1 as MDHEN and CDR2 as SYDVKM. V was shortened by 3 bases and J by 0 bases, with 5 bases between the two germline ends.

The rearrangement links TRBV19 to TRBJ1-1; 9 bases fit TRBD1. V lost 5 bases, J lost 2 bases, and 6 bases stayed unmatched. Germline V gene data show CDR1 as LNHDA and CDR2 as SQIVND (reference sequence). This CDR3 comprises 15 residues. CDR3 loop: CASSPEQGANTEAFF. The CDR3 region has the DNA TGTGCCAGTAGTCCAGAACAGGGGGCAAACACTGAAGCTTTCTTT. The entire variable domain, with the rest obtained from reference TRBV19 and TRBJ1-1, is as follows: DGGITQSPKYLFRKEGQNVTLSCEQNLNHDAMYWYRQDPGQGLRLIYYSQIVNDFQKGDIAEGYSVSREKKESFPLTVTSAQKNPTAFYLCASSPEQGANTEAFFGQGTRLTVV.

The chain is built from TRBV11-3 and TRBJ2-5; TRBD2 matches 9 bases. V lost 2 bases, J lost 4 bases, and 5 bases stayed unmatched. CDR1 is SGHNT, CDR2 YENEEA, per germline. This CDR3 is built from 15 residues. CDR3 region: CASSLNSGSLETQYF. CDR3 nucleotide sequence: TGTGCCAGCAGCTTAAATAGCGGGAGCCTAGAGACCCAGTACTTC.

V and J are TRBV10-3 and TRBJ1-2; 10 bases line up with TRBD1. Germline CDR1 ENHRY, CDR2 SYGVKD. The CDR3 runs to 13 residues. With V trimmed by 5 bases and J by 6 bases, 3 bases remained unmatched. The CDR3 DNA is TGTGCCATCAGTTCGGGACAGGGGAATGGCTACACCTTC. Translation gives CAISSGQGNGYTF.

V usage is TRBV30 and J usage is TRBJ2-5; 15 bases map to TRBD2. V shed 7 bases and J 4 bases; nucleotides not matched to a gene: 7. Germline V CDR1 and CDR2: GTSNPN, SVGIG (reference sequence). This CDR3 has 15 amino acids. The CDR3 loop reads CAFRTSGGARETQYF. The CDR3 bases are TGTGCCTTTAGGACTAGCGGGGGGGCGCGAGAGACCCAGTACTTC.

The rearrangement links TRBV5-1 to TRBJ2-5, with TRBD1 matching over 9 bases. The V gene end was trimmed by 0 bases and the J gene end by 1 base; junction bases not matched to a gene: 1. Germline assignment: CDR1 SGHRS and CDR2 YFSETQ. The CDR3 totals 15 residues. The CDR3 sequence is CASSLAGQGQETQYF. The CDR3 region has the DNA TGCGCCAGCAGCTTGGCGGGACAGGGCCAAGAGACCCAGTACTTC. Full variable domain (missing parts from reference TRBV5-1 and TRBJ2-5): KAGVTQTPRYLIKTRGQQVTLSCSPISGHRSVSWYQQTPGQGLQFLFEYFSETQRNKGNFPGRFSGRQFSNSRSEMNVSTLELGDSALYLCASSLAGQGQETQYFGPGTRLLVL.

This chain joins TRBV2 and TRBJ2-3, with TRBD2 matching 10 bases. V shed 6 bases and J 0 bases; nucleotides not matched to a gene: 6. The CDR3 has 16 amino acids. CDR1 SNHLY and CDR2 FYNNEI come from the germline V gene. CDR3 in DNA: TGTGCCAGCAGAGAAAAACTAGCGGGGAGCACAGATACGCAGTATTTT. Its protein product is CASREKLAGSTDTQYF.

This sequence joins TRBV5-1 and TRBJ1-4; perhaps TRBD1 as D (5 bases). V lost 6 bases and J 10 bases, leaving 13 bases between the germline ends. CDR1 SGHRS and CDR2 YFSETQ come from the germline V gene. This CDR3 spans 12 amino acids. CDR3 DNA: TGCGCCAGCACCGACAGTTTGGGAAAACTGTTTTTT. It translates to CASTDSLGKLFF.

The rearrangement joins TRBV12-5 to TRBJ2-3, with 9 nucleotides matching TRBD2. Germline V CDR1 and CDR2: LGHNT, FRNRAP. The V and J ends lost 7 bases and 3 bases, in that order; junction bases with no gene match: 8. The CDR3 runs 15 residues. This CDR3 reads CASDHSGRRTDTQYF. CDR3 DNA sequence: TGTGCTAGTGATCATAGCGGGAGAAGAACAGATACGCAGTATTTT. The full variable domain, with the rest looked up from reference TRBV12-5 and TRBJ2-3, is DARVTQTPRHKVTEMGQEVTMRCQPILGHNTVFWYRQTMMQGLELLAYFRNRAPLDDSGMPKDRFSAEMPDATLATLKIQPSEPRDSAVYFCASDHSGRRTDTQYFGPGTRLTVL.

V usage is TRBV18 and J usage is TRBJ1-1, with TRBD1 matching over 8 bases. CDR3 length: 15 amino acids. With V trimmed by 6 bases and J by 2 bases, 8 bases remained unmatched. Germline V gene data show CDR1 as KGHSH and CDR2 as LQKENI. The CDR3 nucleotides are TGTGCCAGCTCTAACAACAGGGGGAGAAACACTGAAGCTTTCTTT. This translates into CASSNNRGRNTEAFF.

This chain joins TRBV29-1 and TRBJ2-3, with 10 positions matching TRBD2. The CDR3 has 14 residues. The junction had 6 bases not matched to a gene; V was cut back by 7 bases and J by 2 bases. The V gene's germline CDR1 is SQVTM and CDR2 ANQGSEA. CDR3 sequence (DNA): TGCAGCGCCTGGACTAGCGGTTCCACAGATACGCAGTATTTT. The encoded protein is CSAWTSGSTDTQYF.

The CDR3 sequence: CASSPRDSRGSPLHF. The CDR3 DNA sequence: TGTGCCAGCTCACCTCGGGACAGCAGAGGTTCACCCCTCCACTTT. J is TRBJ1-6 and V is TRBV18; TRBD1 matches at 7 bases. The CDR3 sequence is 15 residues long. V lost 3 bases and J lost 9; bases outside the gene matches: 8. Germline V gives CDR1 KGHSH, CDR2 LQKENI.

The chain has TRBV3-1 (or the pseudogene TRBV3-2) and TRBJ1-1; unclear D gene. Germline V gives CDR1 LGHDT, CDR2 YNNKEL (reference sequence). V lost 4 bases to trimming and J lost 8 bases, with 11 bases between them. This CDR3 has 12 amino acids. The CDR3 coding sequence is TGTGCCAGCAGCCGAGGACTTCGAGAAGCTTTCTTT. Translated: CASSRGLREAFF.

The V call is TRBV6-6, the J call TRBJ2-1; D is possibly TRBD2 (6 bases). The germline V gene has CDR1 MNHNY and CDR2 SVGAGI (reference sequence). The CDR3 sequence is 14 residues long. The V and J ends lost 2 bases and 4 bases respectively, with 9 bases between them. The CDR3 is CASSYREEYNEQFF. The CDR3 coding sequence is TGTGCCAGCAGTTACAGGGAGGAGTACAATGAGCAGTTCTTC.

This rearrangement joins TRBV18 to TRBJ1-1, with D perhaps TRBD1 (5 bases). Germline V CDR1 and CDR2: KGHSH, LQKENI. The CDR3 runs 15 residues. V lost 1 base to trimming and J lost 6 bases, with 15 bases between them. The CDR3 sequence: CASSPLGLLGPEAFF. Written as DNA, the CDR3 is TGTGCCAGCTCACCACTGGGGCTCCTCGGCCCTGAAGCTTTCTTT.

The chain is built from TRBV2 and TRBJ1-2, with a tentative D call TRBD1 (6 bases). The CDR3 consists of 13 residues. Looked up from germline, CDR1 is SNHLY and CDR2 is FYNNEI. The germline V and J ends were trimmed by 7 bases and 5 bases, with 14 bases remaining between them. CDR3 sequence reads: CASIPGEGYGYTF. CDR3 bases: TGTGCCAGCATTCCAGGGGAGGGGTATGGCTACACCTTC. Full variable domain (rest looked up from reference TRBV2 and TRBJ1-2): EPEVTQTPSHQVTQMGQEVILRCVPISNHLYFYWYRQILGQKVEFLVSFYNNEISEKSEIFDDQFSVERPDGSNFTLKIRSTKLEDSAMYFCASIPGEGYGYTFGSGTRLTVV.

CDR3 DNA: TGTGCCAGCGCGGGAGGGGCCCCCTACGAGCAGTACTTC. Translating it yields CASAGGAPYEQYF. This chain joins TRBV6-5 and TRBJ2-7, with 9 bases that match TRBD2. Unmatched junction bases numbered 4, after V lost 8 bases and J lost 2 bases. This CDR3 has 13 amino acids. Germline values: CDR1 MNHEY, CDR2 SVGAGI.